A selection of T cell receptor beta chains follows, all from one sample in a study of blood T cell repertoires in COVID-19. Some clones are missing from TCRdb's copy, which holds only in-frame ones; the method was immunoSEQ multiplex PCR. The repertoire holds 150,000 to 250,000 clones, with 85% to 95% as singletons. Sequenced: peripheral blood. Receptors were obtained from a man aged 25-40 years with COVID-19, enrolled during active disease. CDR3s leave out the opening cysteine and the closing phenylalanine or tryptophan. The D gene is left open where the match is weak.

>TRBJ2-7|TRBD1|TRBV9
ASSSRRLDRAAYEQY
>TRBJ2-3|TRBD2|TRBV4-2
ASSQDAGGPDTQY
>TRBJ1-2|.|TRBV29-1
SVPNSKTDGYT
>TRBJ1-2|TRBD1|TRBV3-1/TRBV3-2
ASSPTTGGPYGYT
>TRBJ1-2|TRBD1|TRBV5-4
ASSSEDRGDGYT
>TRBJ1-1|.|TRBV27
ASSSHLRGRAF
>TRBJ2-5|.|TRBV7-6
ASSLVGTQQETQY
>TRBJ1-3|.|TRBV15
ATRGISGNTIY
>TRBJ2-3|TRBD1|TRBV6-2/TRBV6-3
ASSYLGVQGGTDTQY
>TRBJ1-1|.|TRBV6-5
ASSLRQNTEAF
>TRBJ1-6|.|TRBV2
ASITDSRYSPLH
>TRBJ2-7|.|TRBV25-1
ASSDLQSPYEQY
>TRBJ1-2|.|TRBV19
ASSIGTDYGYT
>TRBJ1-5|.|TRBV6-6
ASSLRASNQPQH
>TRBJ1-1|.|TRBV19
ASHTGGVLNTEAF
>TRBJ2-5|.|TRBV6-1
ASSEGIQSAETQY
>TRBJ2-3|TRBD2|TRBV11-2
ASSFTSGDTDTQY
>TRBJ2-3|TRBD2|TRBV19
ASSTPRLAGGRYTDTQY
>TRBJ2-1|TRBD2|TRBV2
ASSGLAGGRSEQF
>TRBJ1-2|TRBD1|TRBV12-3/TRBV12-4
ASRTGGAGGYT
>TRBJ1-4|.|TRBV7-9
ASKEGGRGGTNEKLF
>TRBJ2-7|.|TRBV5-1
ASSLVGGVRGTWYEQY
>TRBJ1-5|.|TRBV19
ASNEINQPQH
>TRBJ1-5|TRBD1|TRBV19
ASSLQGLENQPQH
>TRBJ2-2|TRBD2|TRBV9
ASSARREVNTGELF
>TRBJ2-1|.|TRBV3-1/TRBV3-2
ASSNYQGEQF
>TRBJ2-5|TRBD1|TRBV18
ASSPLTGDQETQY
>TRBJ1-1|.|TRBV3-1/TRBV3-2
ASSPPPQEMNTEAF
>TRBJ1-1|.|TRBV27
ASRMGGAGTEAF
>TRBJ1-2|.|TRBV29-1
SVERDGGWRGYT
>TRBJ2-1|TRBD2|TRBV5-1
ASSLAPGLADEQF
>TRBJ1-5|.|TRBV9
ASSVDSYYSNQPQH
>TRBJ2-5|.|TRBV3-1/TRBV3-2
ASSQGQSKTQY
>TRBJ2-3|TRBD2|TRBV6-5
ASSYSGLEDTQY
>TRBJ1-2|.|TRBV4-1
ASSQPLGGYYGYT
>TRBJ1-6|TRBD1|TRBV18
ASSPRGQVFEGNSPLH
>TRBJ1-5|.|TRBV6-5
ASSPRDVNQPQH
>TRBJ2-7|.|TRBV29-1
SVSMTETYEQY
>TRBJ1-2|TRBD1|TRBV9
ASSPNVQGDYGYT
>TRBJ2-5|.|TRBV12-5
ASGLVQAETQY
>TRBJ1-2|.|TRBV9
ASSVAGNGYT
>TRBJ2-7|.|TRBV21-1
ASSNRGLSPYEQY
>TRBJ1-5|.|TRBV5-4
ASSSGGNQPQH
>TRBJ1-2|TRBD1|TRBV6-5
ASSYLGQGTYGYT
>TRBJ1-1|.|TRBV9
ASSSTGVAEAF
>TRBJ1-3|.|TRBV19
ASSIRQDESGNTIY
>TRBJ2-1|TRBD2|TRBV9
ASSIGGARYNEQF
>TRBJ2-5|.|TRBV5-5
ASSSPPGETQY
>TRBJ1-3|.|TRBV19
ASSIATDSGNTIY
>TRBJ2-1|.|TRBV24-1
ATSDTGGNNEQF
>TRBJ2-1|TRBD2|TRBV4-2
ASSQVPVAGGPYNEQF